This note documents a single T cell receptor beta chain sequence. Trimming removed 3 bases at V and 8 bases at J, with 22 bases between. CDR1 is LGHNA, CDR2 YNFKEQ, per germline. The CDR3 consists of 16 residues. Clones were read by immunoSEQ multiplex PCR, and TCRdb kept only the in-frame ones, dropping some. The data show 720,000 or so clones, with approximately 83% seen just once and around 0.01% held by the top ten. This entry comes from a study of shared T cell receptors in the human thymus. These data were also reused for a study on human thymus T cells. That report adds: Serving as donors were healthy Finnish infants, each of whom was having open corrective surgery for congenital heart defects. Corrective heart surgery yielded resections, and these provided the thymus tissue. Both thymic and peripheral blood repertoires showed apparently biased V and J usage. Among unrelated individuals, related research reported thymic repertoires that overlapped highly.

Sequenced input: thymocytes. The TCR was taken from a girl in the first two years of life with a congenital heart defect. The chain is built from TRBV4-2 and TRBJ1-2, with TRBD1 as a possible D gene (5 bases). As DNA, the CDR3 is TGTGCCAGCAGCCAGTTTCAGGGAACCCCTCGAGGAGGCTACACCTTC. Its protein is CASSQFQGTPRGGYTF.